Shown below are 14 T cell receptor beta chains from a single sample sequenced in a study of control samples from healthy donors and cancer patients (TCRdb year 2020). The library came from the immunoSEQ multiplex PCR assay. TCRdb took this table from immuneACCESS and kept in-frame rearrangements with V and J called. Such tables lack part of the clones; where checked against another copy, unresolved V genes explain under half of the gap, and the rest is unexplained. The table for this sample lists 95,000 to 150,000 clones; around 92% of them were counted only once. The ten biggest clones cover approximately 0.58% of the sample. Sequencing input: PBMCs. These receptor sequences come from an elderly man with head and neck cancer.

The chain recombines TRBV15 with TRBJ1-4, with TRBD1 identical over 9 bases. V lost 3 bases, J lost 0 bases, and 11 bases stayed unmatched. The CDR3 contains 19 residues. Germline-derived CDR1 and CDR2 are LNHNV and YYDKDF (reference sequence). This CDR3 is CATSRKGVTGGPTNEKLFF. The CDR3, as DNA: TGTGCCACCAGCAGGAAGGGGGTGACAGGGGGACCAACTAATGAAAAACTGTTTTTT.

This clone was detected only once. CDR3 loop: CAWSDGGNSYNEQFF. CDR3 coding DNA: TGTGCCTGGAGTGATGGAGGTAACTCCTACAATGAGCAGTTCTTC. The V and J genes are TRBV30 and TRBJ2-1; perhaps TRBD2 as D (5 bases). The CDR3 sequence is 15 residues long. V was cut by 1 base and J by 0 bases, with 10 bases left in between. Germline-derived CDR1 and CDR2 are GTSNPN and SVGIG (reference sequence).

This chain joins TRBV7-2 and TRBJ1-1; no clear D. Germline lookup yields CDR1 SGHTA and CDR2 FQGNSA. Trimming pared 6 bases from V and 6 bases from J, leaving 8 bases between. The CDR3 is 11 amino acids. CDR3 sequence reads: CASRGRAEAFF. CDR3 bases: TGTGCCAGCAGGGGCCGAGCTGAAGCTTTCTTT.

The V and J genes are TRBV7-9 and TRBJ2-7; weak D call: TRBD1 (5 bases). V lost 3 bases and J 3 bases, leaving 15 bases between the germline ends. The V gene's germline CDR1 is SEHNR and CDR2 FQNEAQ (reference sequence). The CDR3 extends over 15 amino acids. In DNA form, the CDR3 reads TGTGCCAGCAGCTTGGGGCAGGGTTTCCTCTACGAGCAGTACTTC. Amino acid sequence: CASSLGQGFLYEQYF.

The genes are TRBV5-5 and TRBJ1-1, with D hard to call. This CDR3 has 14 amino acids. Germline values: CDR1 SGHKS, CDR2 YYEKEE (reference sequence). Deletions cut 1 base from V and 1 base from J, with 8 bases between. Here the CDR3 reads CASSLSHGNTEAFF. The CDR3 DNA follows: TGTGCCAGCAGCTTGAGTCACGGGAACACTGAAGCTTTCTTT.

CDR3 nucleotide sequence: TGCGCCAGCAGCCAAATGTACACCGGGGAGCTGTTTTTT. Protein: CASSQMYTGELFF. The chain links TRBV4-1 to TRBJ2-2, with D hard to call. The CDR3 extends over 13 amino acids. Germline CDR1 is MGHRA and CDR2 is YSYEKL. V gave up 2 bases and J gave up 3 bases, with 4 bases separating them.

A remark on this clone: Germline and junction disagree at one end, which may indicate a read error. The chain joins TRBV7-9 to TRBJ1-1; D unclear. Germline values: CDR1 SEHNR, CDR2 FQNEAQ (reference sequence). The CDR3 covers 8 residues. The CDR3 reads CASSSGSF. CDR3 nucleotides: TGTGCCAGCAGCTCGGGTAGCTTT.

The chain uses TRBV19 and TRBJ2-3, with 7 bases that match TRBD1. V gave up 4 bases and J gave up 2 bases; unmatched junction bases: 3. The germline gives CDR1 LNHDA, CDR2 SQIVND (reference sequence). The CDR3 has 14 residues. The CDR3 nucleotides are TGTGCCAGTAGTACGACAGGGCTCACAGATACGCAGTATTTT. It encodes CASSTTGLTDTQYF.

This sequence joins TRBV5-1 and TRBJ2-3, with a possible D match to TRBD1 (6 bases). The CDR3 loop spans 14 amino acids. Deletions cut 4 bases from V and 3 bases from J, with 12 bases between. Germline-derived CDR1 and CDR2 are SGHRS and YFSETQ. The CDR3 loop is CASSARQATDTQYF. Here the CDR3 DNA reads TGCGCCAGCAGCGCCCGACAGGCGACAGATACGCAGTATTTT. The whole variable domain, remainder taken from reference TRBV5-1 and TRBJ2-3, is KAGVTQTPRYLIKTRGQQVTLSCSPISGHRSVSWYQQTPGQGLQFLFEYFSETQRNKGNFPGRFSGRQFSNSRSEMNVSTLELGDSALYLCASSARQATDTQYFGPGTRLTVL.

By its share, this clone is medium-sized. The chain uses TRBV5-1 and TRBJ1-2; possible D gene TRBD1, 5 bases. Germline CDR1 reads SGHRS; CDR2 reads YFSETQ. The length of the CDR3 is 13 residues. The ends were cut back, 4 bases at V and 3 bases at J, with 10 bases in the middle. The CDR3 region has the DNA TGCGCCAGCAGCGGCAGGGCTGACTATGGCTACACCTTC. It is translated as CASSGRADYGYTF.

A single count supports this clone. The chain has TRBV29-1 and TRBJ1-2; 7 nucleotides align to TRBD1. Germline values: CDR1 SQVTM, CDR2 ANQGSEA. Losses at the gene ends were 5 bases for V and 5 bases for J; bases not matched to a gene: 5. The CDR3 runs 12 residues. CDR3 coding DNA: TGCAGCGTTACGGGACAGAATTATGGCTACACCTTC. It codes for CSVTGQNYGYTF.

V gene TRBV27 combines with J gene TRBJ2-1, with TRBD2 matching over 7 bases. V lost 6 bases to trimming and J lost 5 bases; unmatched junction nucleotides: 7. The germline CDR1 and CDR2 sequences are MNHEY and SMNVEV (reference sequence). This CDR3 has 14 amino acids. In DNA, the CDR3 is TGTGCCAGCAGCCTACAGAGCGGGGACAATGAGCAGTTCTTC. Its protein product is CASSLQSGDNEQFF.

The chain recombines TRBV12-3 or TRBV12-4 with TRBJ1-4, with D possibly being TRBD1 (5 bases). The ends were cut back, 4 bases at V and 7 bases at J, with 7 bases in the middle. The CDR3 has 12 residues. The CDR3 spells CASSWDFEKLFF. CDR3 coding DNA: TGTGCCAGCAGTTGGGACTTTGAAAAACTGTTTTTT.

The chain employs TRBV30 and TRBJ2-7; D not resolved. Germline loops: CDR1 GTSNPN, CDR2 SVGIG (reference sequence). This CDR3 has 9 residues. The V and J ends lost 8 bases and 7 bases respectively, with 9 bases between them. The CDR3 region is CATLREQYF. The CDR3 DNA sequence: TGTGCCACCCTACGGGAGCAGTACTTC.